The 2 T cell receptor beta chains below were found in one sample sequenced in a study of T and B cells in COVID-19 patients. Multiplex PCR with BIOMED2 TRB-A/B primer pools amplified TRB rearrangements. Each CDR3 protein gets one entry after TCRdb re-called the multiplex PCR reads with MiXCR. The data contain around 8,000 distinct CDR3 sequences, 40% of them seen just once; the ten biggest clones take up 3% to 4%. Each TRB amplification used roughly 240-550 ng of genomic DNA from blood. Sample: blood. The receptors originated from a human donor who had recovered from COVID-19.

This chain connects TRBV5-6 to TRBJ2-1; weak D call: TRBD2 (5 bases). The CDR3 has 17 residues. V lost 2 bases and J lost 1, with 16 bases in between. The germline V gene has CDR1 SGHDT and CDR2 YYEEEE. CDR3 protein: CASSFNPSFRSYNEQFF. The DNA of the CDR3 is TGTGCCAGCAGCTTTAACCCTAGCTTCCGTTCCTACAATGAGCAGTTCTTC.

By share of the sample, this clonotype is medium-sized. The chain joins TRBV11-3 to TRBJ2-3; D remains unclear. Trimming took off 4 bases at V and 5 bases at J, with 4 bases between the two ends. The germline gives CDR1 SGHNT, CDR2 YENEEA. The CDR3 runs to 11 residues. Here the CDR3 reads CASSSRDTQYF. DNA for the CDR3: TGTGCCAGCAGCTCAAGAGATACGCAGTATTTT.